A single count supports the clone carrying this T cell receptor beta chain. Antigen specificity is unknown. When replicate PCRs were run on sorted subsets, they used approximately 0.2 ug DNA, approximately 27,000 T cell genomes. The assay was immunoSEQ multiplex PCR, and TCRdb's table has in-frame clones only and misses some. The table includes over 1.4 million clones, approximately 96% detected once. The sample is drawn from a study of shared clonotypes between healthy human individuals. The length of the CDR3 is 15 residues. The trim removed 4 bases at V and 2 bases at J, leaving 9 bases unmatched. Germline V gene sequence: CDR1 SGHNT, CDR2 YYREEE (reference sequence). Study findings and constraints: Clonotype sharing across several donors was observed for 4.5% to 6.5% of naive CD4 clonotypes. Represented diversity, genetic and exposure-history alike, was limited by few donors. Naive subsets tended to show greater estimated richness than memory subsets.

V is TRBV5-4 and J is TRBJ2-7, with 7 bases identical to TRBD1. Sequenced sample: naive CD4+ T cells sorted from blood. Subset specified: CD45RA+ positively selected. The TCR sequence derives from a man aged 25-45 years in good health. The CDR3 region is CASSVGGQGAYEQYF. DNA for the CDR3: TGTGCCAGCAGCGTCGGCGGTCAGGGGGCCTACGAGCAGTACTTC. Looking up the rest from reference TRBV5-4 and TRBJ2-7 gives the full variable domain: ETGVTQSPTHLIKTRGQQVTLRCSSQSGHNTVSWYQQALGQGPQFIFQYYREEENGRGNFPPRFSGLQFPNYSSELNVNALELDDSALYLCASSVGGQGAYEQYFGPGTRLTVT.